Detailed here is one T cell receptor (beta chain). The antigen remains undetermined. The data are from a study of T cell responses to AZD1222 COVID-19 vaccine. V shed 5 bases and J shed 3 bases, with 8 bases lying between them. Germline values: CDR1 SGHNT, CDR2 YENEEA. The CDR3 length is 12 residues. Produced via immunoSEQ multiplex PCR; TCRdb's table is partial and in-frame only. The sample gives roughly 97,000 clones, more than 70% of which show up once; 2.8% is in the top ten. Study-level results: Spike-wide vaccine-associated CD4 TCRs dominated at 160-218 and 743-854. Baseline seropositivity characterized only a handful of AZD1222 recipients.

This chain links TRBV11-3 with TRBJ2-7, with D unclear. Sample: peripheral blood, taken on day 0 of AZD1222 vaccination. The receptor's source is an adult in good health. CDR3 amino acids: CASSVTGYEQYF. DNA for the CDR3: TGTGCCAGCAGCGTAACCGGCTACGAGCAGTACTTC.